The T cell receptor beta chain described here comes from a study of T cells in Graves' hyperthyroidism and ophthalmopathy. The CDR3 regions of TCR beta were amplified from RNA transcripts. Initially, a first-round RT-PCR of the TCR CDR3 employed the HTBI primer set. TCRdb re-analysed the multiplex PCR reads in MiXCR, keeping a single row per CDR3 protein. The sample yields about 840,000 distinct CDR3 sequences, 38% seen once. This clonotype was picked up many times. PBMCs were derived from about 9.1 ml fresh peripheral blood. The CDR3 length is 13 residues. Germline V gene lookup returns CDR1 SGHTA and CDR2 FQGNSA. The V end was cut by 5 bases, the J end by 1 base, with 8 bases between.

This receptor was taken from a man aged 18 to 29 with Graves' hyperthyroidism. What was sequenced was blood. This chain joins TRBV7-2 and TRBJ1-1, with D perhaps matching TRBD1 (5 bases). CDR3 DNA: TGTGCCAGCAGCAGACAGACGAACACTGAAGCTTTCTTT. It translates to CASSRQTNTEAFF.